These 21 T cell receptor beta chains were all obtained from the same sample, sequenced in a study of blood T cell repertoires in COVID-19. The table came from immunoSEQ multiplex PCR; TCRdb's copy has only in-frame clones and leaves some out. The data hold 150,000 or so clones, with 75% to 85% observed a single time. Sequencing input: peripheral blood. The source of these receptors is a woman older than 75 with active or convalescent COVID-19.

This clone is a singleton in its sample. The V call is TRBV19, the J call TRBJ1-3, with D maybe TRBD1 (5 bases). Per the germline V gene, CDR1 is LNHDA and CDR2 is SQIVND (reference sequence). The V and J ends lost 3 bases and 0 bases respectively, with 6 bases between them. The CDR3 extends over 14 amino acids. The CDR3 protein is CASSIGHSGNTIYF. CDR3 bases: TGTGCCAGTAGTATCGGACACTCTGGAAACACCATATATTTT.

The genes are TRBV5-4 and TRBJ2-4; 10 bases match TRBD1. Germline CDR1 SGHNT, CDR2 YYREEE (reference sequence). The V and J ends lost 4 bases and 16 bases, in that order; junction bases with no gene match: 11. CDR3 length equals 13 residues. For the CDR3, the DNA is TGTGCCAGCAGCCCCACCGGGACAGGGGCCCGATACTTC. Translation: CASSPTGTGARYF.

This clone has a handful of counts. This chain connects TRBV7-9 to TRBJ2-2; 12 positions match TRBD2. This CDR3 is built from 16 residues. Germline V CDR1 and CDR2: SEHNR, FQNEAQ (reference sequence). V gave up 5 bases and J gave up 6 bases; unmatched junction bases: 7. CDR3 DNA: TGTGCCAGCAGCCAGCTAGCGGGGGGGATTTCCGGGGAGCTGTTTTTT. It encodes CASSQLAGGISGELFF.

The CDR3 is CASSLDHERGWADTQYF. The CDR3 DNA is TGTGCCAGCAGCTTAGATCACGAGCGGGGGTGGGCAGATACGCAGTATTTT. The genes are TRBV11-2 and TRBJ2-3, with TRBD2 matching over 8 bases. CDR3 size: 17 residues. V gave up 0 bases and J gave up 4 bases; unmatched junction bases: 9. The germline V gene encodes CDR1 SGHAT and CDR2 FQNNGV. The entire variable domain, with the rest obtained from reference TRBV11-2 and TRBJ2-3, is as follows: EAGVAQSPRYKIIEKRQSVAFWCNPISGHATLYWYQQILGQGPKLLIQFQNNGVVDDSQLPKDRFSAERLKGVDSTLKIQPAKLEDSAVYLCASSLDHERGWADTQYFGPGTRLTVL.

V gene TRBV15 combines with J gene TRBJ2-7; weak D call: TRBD1 (6 bases). The germline V gene has CDR1 LNHNV and CDR2 YYDKDF (reference sequence). Trimming took off 1 base at V and 3 bases at J, with 10 bases between the two ends. The CDR3 runs to 14 residues. CDR3: CATSRVGAGYEQYF. As DNA, the CDR3 is TGTGCCACCAGCAGAGTGGGGGCGGGCTACGAGCAGTACTTC.

The chain is built from TRBV19 and TRBJ2-1; 12 nucleotides line up with TRBD2. Looked up from germline, CDR1 is LNHDA and CDR2 is SQIVND (reference sequence). The CDR3 runs to 16 residues. J lost 3 bases, V lost 8 bases, and 8 bases had no gene match. CDR3 in DNA: TGTGCCAGTTCTAGCGGGGGGGCCTTAAGCTACAATGAGCAGTTCTTC. Protein: CASSSGGALSYNEQFF. The whole variable domain, filled in from reference TRBV19 and TRBJ2-1, reads DGGITQSPKYLFRKEGQNVTLSCEQNLNHDAMYWYRQDPGQGLRLIYYSQIVNDFQKGDIAEGYSVSREKKESFPLTVTSAQKNPTAFYLCASSSGGALSYNEQFFGPGTRLTVL.

The genes are TRBV19 and TRBJ2-7; 7 bases are a match to TRBD1. The germline CDR1 and CDR2 sequences are LNHDA and SQIVND (reference sequence). V trimming: 10 bases; J trimming: 3 bases; junction bases outside the gene matches: 12. The CDR3 loop spans 14 amino acids. CDR3: CATRSGTVGYEQYF. In DNA form, the CDR3 reads TGTGCCACCCGGTCCGGGACAGTTGGCTACGAGCAGTACTTC.

This rearrangement joins TRBV6-2 or TRBV6-3 to TRBJ1-2; possible D gene TRBD1, 5 bases. This CDR3 has 13 residues. Trimming took off 2 bases at V and 4 bases at J, with 8 bases between the two ends. Germline V gene sequence: CDR1 MNHEY, CDR2 SVGEGT. The CDR3 DNA reads TGTGCCAGCAGTTACCAGGGTGCCTATGGCTACACCTTC. Translating it yields CASSYQGAYGYTF.

The rearrangement links TRBV28 to TRBJ1-5; TRBD1 might be the D (5 bases). Germline V gives CDR1 MDHEN, CDR2 SYDVKM. V shed 5 bases and J shed 1 base, with 9 bases lying between them. This CDR3 spans 14 amino acids. The CDR3 nucleotides are TGTGCCAGCAGTCTACGACAGAGCAATCAGCCCCAGCATTTT. Residues: CASSLRQSNQPQHF.

The J gene is TRBJ2-2, the V gene TRBV6-4, with D possibly matching TRBD1 (6 bases). The germline CDR1 and CDR2 sequences are MRHNA and SNTAGT. The CDR3 is 15 residues long. V lost 0 bases to trimming and J lost 4 bases, with 9 bases between them. Here the CDR3 DNA reads TGTGCCAGCAGTGACTCTCAGGGGACCACCGGGGAGCTGTTTTTT. Its protein product is CASSDSQGTTGELFF.

This rearrangement joins TRBV18 to TRBJ1-2; D is unresolved. The germline V gene has CDR1 KGHSH and CDR2 LQKENI. V shed 2 bases and J shed 9 bases, with 10 bases lying between them. CDR3 length equals 12 residues. Written as DNA, the CDR3 is TGTGCCAGCTCACCAGGGAGGGAGAGCTACACCTTC. It is translated as CASSPGRESYTF. The full variable domain, rest sourced from reference TRBV18 and TRBJ1-2, is NAGVMQNPRHLVRRRGQEARLRCSPMKGHSHVYWYRQLPEEGLKFMVYLQKENIIDESGMPKERFSAEFPKEGPSILRIQQVVRGDSAAYFCASSPGRESYTFGSGTRLTVV.

Turning to this clone: At the DNA level, this CDR3 is encoded by other sequences in the same sample as well. The rearrangement uses TRBV18 and TRBJ1-5; D call uncertain. Germline CDR1 is KGHSH and CDR2 is LQKENI. This CDR3 is built from 14 residues. The germline V and J ends were trimmed by 6 bases and 4 bases, with 13 bases remaining between them. For the CDR3, the DNA is TGTGCCAGCTCCCTCGGCGGCAGTAATCAGCCCCAGCATTTT. Amino acids: CASSLGGSNQPQHF.

This chain connects TRBV7-8 to TRBJ1-4; D unclear. Germline V lookup: CDR1 SGHVS, CDR2 FQNEAQ. The CDR3 contains 19 residues. Trimming removed 5 bases at V and 8 bases at J, with 30 bases between. Here the CDR3 reads CASSPTGRAIDSRKEKLFF. In DNA form, the CDR3 reads TGTGCCAGCAGCCCTACCGGTCGTGCGATAGATTCGAGGAAGGAAAAACTGTTTTTT.

This rearrangement joins TRBV5-1 to TRBJ1-4, with 9 bases fitting TRBD1. Germline V gene sequence: CDR1 SGHRS, CDR2 YFSETQ. This CDR3 spans 15 amino acids. V trimming: 5 bases; J trimming: 5 bases; junction bases outside the gene matches: 7. The CDR3, as DNA: TGCGCCAGCAGATTAACCGGGACAGGGAATGAAAAACTGTTTTTT. This codes for CASRLTGTGNEKLFF.

The J gene is TRBJ2-3, the V gene TRBV4-1; possibly TRBD1 for D (8 bases). Germline V CDR1 and CDR2: MGHRA, YSYEKL. The CDR3 has 16 residues. Trimming removed 1 base from V and 4 bases from J, with 15 bases in between. In DNA, the CDR3 is TGCGCCAGCAGCCAAGTTCCCACAGGGGGGGCAGATACGCAGTATTTT. Amino acid sequence: CASSQVPTGGADTQYF.

The chain joins TRBV7-3 to TRBJ2-2, with TRBD1 as a possible D gene (5 bases). In germline, CDR1 is SGHTA, CDR2 FQGTGA. Trimming stripped 2 bases from V and 5 bases from J, with 15 bases between. The CDR3 has 16 amino acids. CDR3 region: CASSLQGALGTGELFF. CDR3 sequence (DNA): TGTGCCAGCAGCTTACAGGGTGCTCTCGGGACCGGGGAGCTGTTTTTT.

This rearrangement joins TRBV5-1 to TRBJ2-1, with 8 bases identical to TRBD1. The CDR3 loop spans 14 amino acids. J gave up 8 bases and V 4 bases, and 8 bases lay outside the gene matches. The germline gives CDR1 SGHRS, CDR2 YFSETQ. CDR3 sequence (DNA): TGCGCCAGCAGCGCGGGACAGGTTAACGATGAGCAGTTCTTC. Translation gives CASSAGQVNDEQFF.

The chain is built from TRBV7-8 and TRBJ2-1, with TRBD1 matching over 10 bases. V trimming: 1 base; J trimming: 0 bases; junction bases outside the gene matches: 12. Germline V gene lookup returns CDR1 SGHVS and CDR2 FQNEAQ. The CDR3 has 20 amino acids. The CDR3 loop is CASSLVGGTGVSSSYNEQFF. The CDR3 region has the DNA TGTGCCAGCAGCTTAGTGGGGGGGACAGGGGTCTCCAGCTCCTACAATGAGCAGTTCTTC.

The chain carries TRBV20-1 and TRBJ1-2; the match to TRBD1 covers 9 bases. Per germline, CDR1 DFQATT and CDR2 SNEGSKA (reference sequence). V shed 3 bases, J shed 4 bases, and the junction held 12 bases outside the gene matches. The CDR3 loop spans 16 amino acids. CDR3 coding DNA: TGCAGTGCTAGTTCGGACAGGGGTAGGGAATTCTATGGCTACACCTTC. Translation gives CSASSDRGREFYGYTF.

The genes are TRBV6-5 and TRBJ1-5, with 7 bases aligning to TRBD1. In germline, CDR1 is MNHEY, CDR2 SVGAGI. This CDR3 comprises 13 residues. With 6 bases clipped from V and 6 bases from J, the junction kept 5 bases outside the gene matches. This CDR3 is CASRKTGVQPQHF. The DNA of the CDR3 is TGTGCCAGCAGAAAAACAGGGGTTCAGCCCCAGCATTTT.

The chain links TRBV19 to TRBJ2-4; 8 bases align to TRBD1. After removal of 7 bases from V and 7 bases from J, the junction contained 6 bases not matched to a gene. Germline loops: CDR1 LNHDA, CDR2 SQIVND (reference sequence). The CDR3 runs 13 residues. The CDR3 sequence is CASKDRDRNIQYF. CDR3 bases: TGTGCCAGTAAGGACAGGGACCGGAACATTCAGTACTTC.